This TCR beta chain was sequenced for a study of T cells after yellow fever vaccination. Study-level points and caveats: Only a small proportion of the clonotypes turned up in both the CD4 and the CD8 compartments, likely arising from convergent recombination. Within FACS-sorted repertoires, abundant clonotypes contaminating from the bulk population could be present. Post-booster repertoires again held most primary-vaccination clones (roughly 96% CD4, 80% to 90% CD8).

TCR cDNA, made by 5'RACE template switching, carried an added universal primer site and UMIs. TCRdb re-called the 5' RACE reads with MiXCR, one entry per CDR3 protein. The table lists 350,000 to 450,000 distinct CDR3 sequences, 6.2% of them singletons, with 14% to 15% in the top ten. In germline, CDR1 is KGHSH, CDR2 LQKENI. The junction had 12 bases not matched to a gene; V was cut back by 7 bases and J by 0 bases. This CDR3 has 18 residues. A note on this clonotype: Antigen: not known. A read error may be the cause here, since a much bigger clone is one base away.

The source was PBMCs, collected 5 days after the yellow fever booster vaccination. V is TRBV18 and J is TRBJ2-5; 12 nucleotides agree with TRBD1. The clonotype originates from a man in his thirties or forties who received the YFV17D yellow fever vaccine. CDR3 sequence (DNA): TGTGCCAGCTTACGAGGGACAGGGGGCCAGGTCTACCAAGAGACCCAGTACTTC. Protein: CASLRGTGGQVYQETQYF.